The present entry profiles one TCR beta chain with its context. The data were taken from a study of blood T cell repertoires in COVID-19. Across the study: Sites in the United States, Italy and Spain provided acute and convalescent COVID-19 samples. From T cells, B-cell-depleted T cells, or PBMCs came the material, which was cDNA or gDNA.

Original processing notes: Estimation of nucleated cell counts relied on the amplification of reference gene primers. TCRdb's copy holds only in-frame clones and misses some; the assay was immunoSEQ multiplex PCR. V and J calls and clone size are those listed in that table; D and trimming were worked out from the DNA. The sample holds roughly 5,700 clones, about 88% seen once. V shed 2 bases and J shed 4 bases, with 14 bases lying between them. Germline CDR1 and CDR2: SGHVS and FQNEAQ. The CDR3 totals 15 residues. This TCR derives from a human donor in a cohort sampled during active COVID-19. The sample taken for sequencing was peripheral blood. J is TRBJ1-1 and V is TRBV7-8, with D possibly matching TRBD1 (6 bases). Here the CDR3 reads CASSLLQGRSTEAFF. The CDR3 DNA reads TGTGCCAGCAGCTTATTGCAGGGGCGATCCACTGAAGCTTTCTTT.